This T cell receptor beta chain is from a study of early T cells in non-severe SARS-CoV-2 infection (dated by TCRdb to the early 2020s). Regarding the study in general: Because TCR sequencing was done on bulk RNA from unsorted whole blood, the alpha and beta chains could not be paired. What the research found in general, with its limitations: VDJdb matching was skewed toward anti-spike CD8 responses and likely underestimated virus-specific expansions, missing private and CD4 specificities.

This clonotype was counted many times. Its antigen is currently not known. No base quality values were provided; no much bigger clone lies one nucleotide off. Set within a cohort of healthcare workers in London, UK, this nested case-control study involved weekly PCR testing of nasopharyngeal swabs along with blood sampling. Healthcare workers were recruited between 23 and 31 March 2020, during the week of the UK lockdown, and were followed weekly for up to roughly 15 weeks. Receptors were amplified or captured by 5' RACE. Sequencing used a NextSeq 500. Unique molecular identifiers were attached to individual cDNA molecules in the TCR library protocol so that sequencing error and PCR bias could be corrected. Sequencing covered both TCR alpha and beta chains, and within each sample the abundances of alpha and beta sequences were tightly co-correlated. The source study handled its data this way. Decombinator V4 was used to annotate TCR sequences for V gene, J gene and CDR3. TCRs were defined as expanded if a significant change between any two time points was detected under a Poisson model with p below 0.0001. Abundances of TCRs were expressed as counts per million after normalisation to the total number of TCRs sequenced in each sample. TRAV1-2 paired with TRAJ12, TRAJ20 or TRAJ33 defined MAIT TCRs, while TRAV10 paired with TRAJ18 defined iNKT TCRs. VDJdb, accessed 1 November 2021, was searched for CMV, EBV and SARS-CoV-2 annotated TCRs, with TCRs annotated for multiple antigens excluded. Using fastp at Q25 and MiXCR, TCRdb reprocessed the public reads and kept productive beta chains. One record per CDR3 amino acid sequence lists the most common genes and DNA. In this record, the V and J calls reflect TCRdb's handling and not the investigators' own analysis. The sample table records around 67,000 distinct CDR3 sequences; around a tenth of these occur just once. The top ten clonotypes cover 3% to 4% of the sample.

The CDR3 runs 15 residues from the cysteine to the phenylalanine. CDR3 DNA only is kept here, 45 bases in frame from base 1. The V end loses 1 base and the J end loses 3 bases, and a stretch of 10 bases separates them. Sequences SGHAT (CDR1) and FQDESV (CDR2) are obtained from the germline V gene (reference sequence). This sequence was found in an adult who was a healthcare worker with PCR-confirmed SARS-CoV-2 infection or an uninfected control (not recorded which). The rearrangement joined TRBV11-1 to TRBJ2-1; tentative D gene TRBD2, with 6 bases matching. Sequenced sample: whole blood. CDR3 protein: CASSLGASDYNEQFF. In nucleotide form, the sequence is TGTGCCAGCAGCTTAGGGGCTAGCGACTACAATGAGCAGTTCTTC. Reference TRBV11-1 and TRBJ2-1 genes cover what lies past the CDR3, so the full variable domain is EAEVAQSPRYKITEKSQAVAFWCDPISGHATLYWYRQILGQGPELLVQFQDESVVDDSQLPKDRFSAERLKGVDSTLKIQPAELGDSAMYLCASSLGASDYNEQFFGPGTRLTVL.